Below, one TCR beta chain is given with its context. Its antigen is undetermined. This entry belongs to a study of CD8 T cells in ankylosing spondylitis. Whole-study results and caveats: Characteristic of ankylosing spondylitis blood, it appeared, was a TCR beta motif comprising about eight highly homologous variants.

Each CDR3 protein is one row after TCRdb ran MiXCR on the 5' RACE reads. Counted here are under 850,000 distinct CDR3 sequences, roughly 19% occurring once; the ten biggest clones make up under 20%. The CDR3 covers 14 residues. Germline CDR1 and CDR2: SQVTM and ANQGSEA. With 4 bases removed from V and 6 bases from J, the gap between germline ends came to 18 bases. This sequence joins TRBV29-1 and TRBJ1-1; maybe TRBD1 (6 bases). Sequencing was done on a sample of blood, either unsorted or a sorted T cell fraction (not recorded which). The sequence was obtained from a male donor with ankylosing spondylitis. CDR3 residues: CSVATTGKGAEAFF. The CDR3 DNA reads TGCAGCGTTGCCACGACAGGAAAAGGAGCTGAAGCTTTCTTT.